Below, 11 T cell receptor beta chains from the same sample are listed, as sequenced in a study of T-cell reconstitution after alpha-beta-depleted transplantation in children. Preparation of the TCRbeta library used unique molecular identifiers. TCRdb re-called the PCR reads with MiXCR, one entry per CDR3 protein. Here the sample spans about 410,000 distinct CDR3 sequences, just over 20% being singletons. Sequenced here: PBMCs from the stem cell graft donor, sampled from the stem cell graft. The receptors were sampled from a human donor who donated a stem cell graft to a child with acute myeloid leukemia.

The rearrangement joins TRBV3-1 to TRBJ2-5; D is undetermined. Germline-derived CDR1 and CDR2 are LGHDT and YNNKEL (reference sequence). There are 12 residues in the CDR3. With 2 bases removed from V and 4 bases from J, the gap between germline ends came to 5 bases. CDR3 region: CASSQFAETQYF. In nucleotides, the CDR3 is TGTGCCAGCAGCCAATTCGCAGAGACCCAGTACTTC.

This clonotype was picked up many times. The CDR3 nucleotides read TGTGCCAGCAGCCGGGGATCGGACGGTCAGCCCCAGCATTTT. It specifies CASSRGSDGQPQHF. The V gene is TRBV4-2, the J gene TRBJ1-5; D unresolved. The CDR3 contains 14 residues. The V and J ends lost 4 bases and 6 bases respectively, with 13 bases between them. Germline loops: CDR1 LGHNA, CDR2 YNFKEQ.

The V call is TRBV28, the J call TRBJ1-1; TRBD1 agrees at 7 bases. Germline CDR1 is MDHEN and CDR2 is SYDVKM. The CDR3 is made up of 16 amino acids. The V gene end was trimmed by 1 base and the J gene end by 4 bases; junction bases not matched to a gene: 9. In DNA, the CDR3 is TGTGCCAGCAGTTTATCGGGCAGGGGGGGAGGCACTGAAGCTTTCTTT. Translating gives CASSLSGRGGGTEAFF.

V gene TRBV11-2 combines with J gene TRBJ2-7, with D tentatively TRBD2 (6 bases). The CDR3 runs to 16 residues. Germline assignment: CDR1 SGHAT and CDR2 FQNNGV. Trimming pared 5 bases from V and 3 bases from J, leaving 20 bases between. CDR3 coding DNA: TGTGCCAGCAGCCGTCCAGGAGGGGCGAGGGACTACGAGCAGTACTTC. This codes for CASSRPGGARDYEQYF. The whole variable domain, remainder taken from reference TRBV11-2 and TRBJ2-7, is EAGVAQSPRYKIIEKRQSVAFWCNPISGHATLYWYQQILGQGPKLLIQFQNNGVVDDSQLPKDRFSAERLKGVDSTLKIQPAKLEDSAVYLCASSRPGGARDYEQYFGPGTRLTVT.

This sequence joins TRBV3-1 and TRBJ1-4; TRBD1 aligns across 7 bases. The CDR3 runs 16 residues. Looked up from germline, CDR1 is LGHDT and CDR2 is YNNKEL (reference sequence). With 4 bases clipped from V and 3 bases from J, the junction kept 8 bases outside the gene matches. This CDR3 reads CASSLLGDSPNEKLFF. The CDR3 DNA sequence: TGTGCCAGCAGCCTCTTGGGGGACAGCCCTAATGAAAAACTGTTTTTT.

Ten or more counts support this clonotype. V and J are TRBV29-1 and TRBJ2-2; 7 bases map to TRBD2. The CDR3 contains 14 residues. Trimming cost V 6 bases and J 5 bases; bases outside gene matches: 9. Germline V lookup: CDR1 SQVTM, CDR2 ANQGSEA. The CDR3 sequence is CSVRGSGPTGELFF. CDR3 nucleotides: TGCAGCGTCCGCGGGAGCGGCCCGACCGGGGAGCTGTTTTTT.

This clonotype was recorded many times. The CDR3 reads CASSVDKSTEAFF. CDR3 in DNA: TGTGCCAGCAGCGTAGATAAGAGCACTGAAGCTTTCTTT. The rearrangement uses TRBV5-6 and TRBJ1-1; D ambiguous. V was trimmed by 4 bases and J by 4 bases, leaving 11 bases between them. The CDR3 totals 13 residues. CDR1 and CDR2 from the germline V gene are SGHDT and YYEEEE.

This clonotype has just one count. The V call is TRBV10-2, the J call TRBJ1-5; D not resolved. Trimming removed 7 bases from V and 4 bases from J, with 8 bases in between. This CDR3 is built from 12 residues. CDR1 and CDR2 (germline): WSHSY, SAAADI. CDR3 residues: CASNPPNQPQHF. DNA for the CDR3: TGCGCCAGCAACCCACCTAATCAGCCCCAGCATTTT.

There are many counts of this clonotype. The rearrangement uses TRBV20-1 and TRBJ2-7; 9 bases align to TRBD1. Losses at the gene ends were 4 bases for V and 2 bases for J; bases not matched to a gene: 6. This CDR3 spans 14 amino acids. Germline V gives CDR1 DFQATT, CDR2 SNEGSKA (reference sequence). The CDR3 DNA follows: TGCAGTGCTAACCACGGGGACAGGGCCTACGAGCAGTACTTC. The encoded protein is CSANHGDRAYEQYF.

The sample holds a few counts of this clonotype. V usage is TRBV7-9 and J usage is TRBJ2-7; possibly TRBD1 or TRBD2 for D (5 bases each). V was trimmed by 4 bases and J by 1 base, leaving 17 bases between them. Germline V lookup: CDR1 SEHNR, CDR2 FQNEAQ (reference sequence). This CDR3 is 16 amino acids long. In DNA form, the CDR3 reads TGTGCCAGCAGCTCACTATCGGGACGGACGTCCTACGAGCAGTACTTC. Its translation is CASSSLSGRTSYEQYF.

The V call is TRBV5-5, the J call TRBJ2-1; D perhaps matches TRBD2 (5 bases). This CDR3 region has 13 residues. The germline V gene has CDR1 SGHKS and CDR2 YYEKEE (reference sequence). Deletions cut 3 bases from V and 4 bases from J, with 8 bases between. The CDR3 DNA reads as TGTGCCAGCAGCTATCCGGGATACAATGAGCAGTTCTTC. This gives the protein CASSYPGYNEQFF.